Listed below are T cell receptor beta chains from one sample, sequenced in a study of CD8 T cells in Susac syndrome. Via MiXCR, TCRdb re-called the immunoSEQ multiplex PCR reads, giving one row per CDR3 protein. The table shows some 170,000 distinct CDR3 sequences, with 80% to 95% occurring only once. Sequencing input: CD4+ T cells from PBMCs. The receptors come from a human donor in good health. The CDR3 runs from the conserved cysteine through the conserved F or W. The D gene is left open where the match is weak.

V gene	D gene	CDR3 protein
TRBV6-6	TRBD1	CASSYGTGRQETQYF
TRBV24-1	-	CATSATGTDTQYF
TRBV5-1	-	CASSWGSSYNEQFF
TRBV11-2	-	CASRFVRGSHEQFF
TRBV3-1	TRBD1	CASSQDSGTGATGELFF
TRBV7-9	-	CASSLLYSYGYTF
TRBV5-1	-	CASKQGLIMMNTGELFF
TRBV5-1	TRBD1	CASSTDLGQMDTEAFF
TRBV2	TRBD1	CASSGWQGANTGELFF
TRBV18	TRBD1	CASSQGQGVIGTEVFF
TRBV29-1	-	CSVGGTSGYTF
TRBV7-9	-	CASSLAAGGLRVRTEAFF
TRBV7-3	TRBD1	CASSALGQGNTEAFF
TRBV3-1	-	CASSPGEHLVGTEAFF
TRBV12-3/TRBV12-4	-	CASATFYGYTF
TRBV28	-	CASSLTSTEAFF
TRBV20-1	-	CSALPSSARGEQYF
TRBV15	-	CATSRDFKVEAFF
TRBV7-2	-	CASSWAPTGELFF
TRBV6-2/TRBV6-3	-	CASTVSMQTQYF
TRBV29-1	-	CSVPALRTNYGYTF
TRBV5-1	-	CASSPVPGSGANVLTF
TRBV12-3/TRBV12-4	-	CASSLGEGYYGYTF
TRBV7-7	TRBD1	CASSPGQDLVEAFF